Following are 22 T cell receptor beta chains from one sample sequenced in a study of post-analysis software for immune sequencing data. Presence of unique molecular identifiers characterized the TCR beta cDNA libraries. TCRdb passed the PCR reads through MiXCR, listing each CDR3 protein once. The table records 600,000 to 750,000 distinct CDR3 sequences, roughly three fifths of them present only once. Notes on the study in general: Controls showed lower frequencies than patients for five TRBV segments, and TRBV5-6, TRBV5-1 and TRBV20-1 were among these.

These receptors are not linked to any known antigen. The sample comprised blood. The receptors derive from a girl aged 2 to 9 with multiple sclerosis.

The CDR3 reads CASSMDSQETQYF. The CDR3 DNA follows: TGTGCCAGTAGTATGGACTCTCAAGAGACCCAGTACTTC. J is TRBJ2-5 and V is TRBV19; D perhaps matches TRBD2 (5 bases). V shed 3 bases and J shed 2 bases, with 7 bases lying between them. The CDR3 runs 13 residues. Looked up from germline, CDR1 is LNHDA and CDR2 is SQIVND (reference sequence). Using reference TRBV19 and TRBJ2-5 for the parts outside the CDR3, the full variable domain is DGGITQSPKYLFRKEGQNVTLSCEQNLNHDAMYWYRQDPGQGLRLIYYSQIVNDFQKGDIAEGYSVSREKKESFPLTVTSAQKNPTAFYLCASSMDSQETQYFGPGTRLLVL.

The V and J genes are TRBV11-2 and TRBJ2-1, with TRBD1 identical over 8 bases. The CDR3 consists of 17 residues. The junction had 14 bases not matched to a gene; V was cut back by 2 bases and J by 8 bases. Germline V CDR1 and CDR2: SGHAT, FQNNGV. The CDR3 here is CASSLIGRTGIGDEQFF. The CDR3 nucleotides are TGTGCCAGCAGCTTAATAGGCCGGACAGGGATAGGTGATGAGCAGTTCTTC.

V gene TRBV5-4 combines with J gene TRBJ2-5; D is uncertain. The V gene's germline CDR1 is SGHNT and CDR2 YYREEE (reference sequence). The ends were cut back, 3 bases at V and 2 bases at J, with 11 bases in the middle. This CDR3 spans 14 amino acids. CDR3 nucleotides: TGTGCCAGCAGCTCGTCCGGACCTCAAGAGACCCAGTACTTC. This sequence encodes CASSSSGPQETQYF.

The chain combines TRBV20-1 with TRBJ2-6; D not resolved. Deletions cut 3 bases from V and 3 bases from J, with 3 bases between. There are 12 residues in the CDR3. Germline V gene sequence: CDR1 DFQATT, CDR2 SNEGSKA (reference sequence). CDR3 in amino acids: CSASGGANVLTF. The CDR3 nucleotides are TGCAGTGCTAGTGGTGGGGCCAACGTCCTGACTTTC.

The chain recombines TRBV12-3 or TRBV12-4 with TRBJ1-1; TRBD1 agrees at 8 bases. The V segment lost 7 bases and the J segment 10 bases; nucleotides outside the gene matches: 14. The CDR3 runs to 14 residues. The CDR3 DNA follows: TGTGCCAGCAACACCATCTCCGGACAGGGAAGAGCTTTCTTT. Translation: CASNTISGQGRAFF.

J is TRBJ1-1 and V is TRBV6-2 or TRBV6-3, with TRBD1 matching 10 bases. In germline, CDR1 is MNHEY, CDR2 SVGEGT. The J segment lost 1 base and the V segment lost 2 bases, leaving 16 bases of the junction unmatched. This CDR3 has 20 amino acids. Here the CDR3 DNA reads TGTGCCAGCAGTTACCACCCGTGGGGGACAGGGGCCACTAAGAACACTGAAGCTTTCTTT. Translated, it gives CASSYHPWGTGATKNTEAFF.

The chain is built from TRBV2 and TRBJ2-3; D could derive from TRBD1 or TRBD2 (5 bases each). V was shortened by 7 bases and J by 4 bases, with 18 bases between the two germline ends. Germline V gene lookup returns CDR1 SNHLY and CDR2 FYNNEI. CDR3 length: 15 residues. The CDR3 DNA reads TGTGCCAGCACCCGGGAAACCGGGGACGCAGATACGCAGTATTTT. It yields the protein CASTRETGDADTQYF.

This clonotype occurred a few times. The V call is TRBV29-1, the J call TRBJ2-5; weak D call: TRBD1 (6 bases). Germline CDR1 is SQVTM and CDR2 is ANQGSEA. There are 14 residues in the CDR3. V lost 6 bases and J 5 bases, leaving 19 bases between the germline ends. This CDR3 reads CSVVGGTGMETQYF. CDR3 DNA: TGCAGCGTCGTAGGGGGTACAGGGATGGAGACCCAGTACTTC.

The V gene is TRBV14, the J gene TRBJ2-1, with 8 bases aligning to TRBD2. The CDR3 is made up of 17 amino acids. With 4 bases clipped from V and 14 bases from J, the junction kept 22 bases outside the gene matches. Germline CDR1 and CDR2: SGHDN and FVKESK. The CDR3: CASSLQIRLAGDLLEFF. The CDR3, as DNA: TGTGCCAGCAGCCTCCAGATCCGTCTAGCGGGTGACCTACTGGAGTTCTTC.

This clonotype appeared a few times. The chain couples TRBV6-2 or TRBV6-3 to TRBJ2-1, with 13 bases fitting TRBD2. Per germline, CDR1 MNHEY and CDR2 SVGEGT. The CDR3 covers 18 residues. V trimming: 5 bases; J trimming: 7 bases; junction bases outside the gene matches: 14. The CDR3 region is CASSITSGGALGSNEQFF. The CDR3 nucleotides are TGTGCCAGCAGTATCACTAGCGGGGGGGCCTTAGGGTCGAATGAGCAGTTCTTC.

The chain recombines TRBV3-1 with TRBJ2-5; no firm D call. Germline assignment: CDR1 LGHDT and CDR2 YNNKEL (reference sequence). The CDR3 contains 12 residues. The V end lost 4 bases, the J end lost 9 bases, and 12 bases lay between the germline ends. In DNA form, the CDR3 reads TGTGCCAGCAGCCCAAGTGAGTGGGCCCAGTACTTC. Amino acid sequence: CASSPSEWAQYF.

The rearrangement uses TRBV5-1 and TRBJ2-3; D uncertain. V was cut by 2 bases and J by 14 bases, with 21 bases left in between. The germline V gene encodes CDR1 SGHRS and CDR2 YFSETQ. The CDR3 contains 14 residues. The CDR3 DNA follows: TGCGCCAGCAGCTTTAAAGTACCCACAGATACACTGTATTTT. It specifies CASSFKVPTDTLYF.

The chain joins TRBV12-3 or TRBV12-4 to TRBJ1-5, with a possible D match to TRBD1 (6 bases). V was clipped by 6 bases and J by 7 bases, with 13 bases between them. There are 13 residues in the CDR3. In nucleotides, the CDR3 is TGTGCCAGCAGCAGGGGATTGCGGCAGCCCCAGCATTTT. Translating it yields CASSRGLRQPQHF.

This chain connects TRBV6-5 to TRBJ2-4; D gene unclear. CDR3 length: 16 residues. The V end was cut by 0 bases, the J end by 1 base, with 10 bases between. The germline V gene encodes CDR1 MNHEY and CDR2 SVGAGI. The CDR3 DNA sequence: TGTGCCAGCAGTTACTCGGCTATTGGGGCCAAAAACATTCAGTACTTC. Translation gives CASSYSAIGAKNIQYF.

The chain has TRBV24-1 and TRBJ2-1; 7 bases map to TRBD1. Losses at the gene ends were 2 bases for V and 8 bases for J; bases not matched to a gene: 5. The CDR3 has 14 amino acids. The germline V gene has CDR1 KGHDR and CDR2 SFDVKD. CDR3 amino acids: CATSDSGQSDEQFF. The CDR3, as DNA: TGTGCCACCAGTGATTCGGGACAGTCAGATGAGCAGTTCTTC.

V usage is TRBV4-3 and J usage is TRBJ2-1, with D tentatively TRBD2 (5 bases). Trimming removed 3 bases from V and 8 bases from J, with 14 bases in between. The CDR3 is 14 residues long. CDR1 is LGHNA, CDR2 YSLEER, per germline. CDR3 amino acids: CASSQGGTRDEQFF. The CDR3 bases are TGCGCCAGCAGCCAGGGCGGTACGAGGGATGAGCAGTTCTTC.

As DNA, the CDR3 is TGTGCCAGCAGTTCGAGCGGGAGGCCTGGGGATGAGCAGTTCTTC. Translation gives CASSSSGRPGDEQFF. The V gene is TRBV6-2 or TRBV6-3, the J gene TRBJ2-1; 9 positions agree with TRBD2. The V segment lost 4 bases and the J segment 8 bases; nucleotides outside the gene matches: 9. CDR3 length equals 15 residues. Germline V lookup: CDR1 MNHEY, CDR2 SVGEGT.

The genes are TRBV20-1 and TRBJ2-4; D tentatively reads TRBD1 or TRBD2 (6 bases each). V gave up 4 bases and J gave up 9 bases, with 19 bases separating them. Germline CDR1 and CDR2: DFQATT and SNEGSKA (reference sequence). The CDR3 runs to 14 residues. The CDR3 sequence: CSATTDSGASIQYF. The CDR3 bases are TGCAGTGCTACTACCGACTCGGGGGCCTCCATTCAGTACTTC.

The V call is TRBV5-5, the J call TRBJ2-1; D gene unclear. V was cut by 3 bases and J by 4 bases, with 11 bases left in between. There are 14 residues in the CDR3. CDR1 and CDR2 from the germline V gene are SGHKS and YYEKEE (reference sequence). The CDR3 spells CASSSEDRYNEQFF. The CDR3 DNA follows: TGTGCCAGCAGCTCCGAGGATCGGTACAATGAGCAGTTCTTC.

The chain recombines TRBV6-6 with TRBJ2-3; TRBD2 is a possible D gene (5 bases). CDR1 and CDR2 from the germline V gene are MNHNY and SVGAGI (reference sequence). V lost 5 bases and J lost 2, with 8 bases in between. The CDR3 spans 13 residues. This CDR3 is CASSAGHTDTQYF. The CDR3 DNA reads TGTGCCAGCAGTGCGGGCCACACAGATACGCAGTATTTT.

The gene calls are TRBV7-6 and TRBJ2-5, with TRBD1 matching 7 bases. CDR3 length: 15 residues. Germline CDR1 is SGHVS and CDR2 is FNYEAQ. J lost 1 base, V lost 6 bases, and 8 bases had no gene match. The CDR3 DNA is TGTGCCAGCAGTCGTACCCGACAGGGCCAAGAGACCCAGTACTTC. Translated, it gives CASSRTRQGQETQYF.

This clonotype was picked up a small number of times. The rearrangement links TRBV14 to TRBJ2-1, with 11 bases matching TRBD2. Looked up from germline, CDR1 is SGHDN and CDR2 is FVKESK. The CDR3 covers 16 residues. Trimming took 1 base from V and 8 from J; bases not matched to a gene: 7. The CDR3 coding sequence is TGTGCCAGCAGCCAAGTGCTAGCGGGAGGTCGGGATGAGCAGTTCTTC. Its protein product is CASSQVLAGGRDEQFF.